This TCR beta chain was sequenced in a study of shared clonotypes between healthy human individuals. As concerns this clone: Its antigen is not known. The same CDR3 arises from other DNA sequences in this sample as well.

Study observations and caveats: It was only blood that was sampled, and tissue repertoires likely differ.

The CDR3 is made up of 12 amino acids. Germline CDR1 is SQVTM and CDR2 is ANQGSEA. Trimming took off 6 bases at V and 1 base at J, with 4 bases between the two ends. Original handling: ImmunoSEQ output lacked quality scores and full-length reads, limiting matched filtering. The data were produced by immunoSEQ multiplex PCR, yet TCRdb's version contains in-frame clones alone and is incomplete. The V and J calls and the clone size are those of that table, but D and trimming were determined from the DNA. The sample holds over 1.4 million clones, approximately 97% seen once. This sequence originates from a young man in good health. The chain couples TRBV29-1 to TRBJ2-6; no reliable D call. The specimen was naive CD4+ T cells sorted from blood. Subset given: CD45RA+ positively selected. CDR3 in DNA: TGCAGCGTAATTTCTGGGGCCAACGTCCTGACTTTC. Encoded protein: CSVISGANVLTF. The full variable domain, in which reference TRBV29-1 and TRBJ2-6 provide the parts outside the CDR3, is SAVISQKPSRDICQRGTSLTIQCQVDSQVTMMFWYRQQPGQSLTLIATANQGSEATYESGFVIDKFPISRPNLTFSTLTVSNMSPEDSSIYLCSVISGANVLTFGAGSRLTVL.